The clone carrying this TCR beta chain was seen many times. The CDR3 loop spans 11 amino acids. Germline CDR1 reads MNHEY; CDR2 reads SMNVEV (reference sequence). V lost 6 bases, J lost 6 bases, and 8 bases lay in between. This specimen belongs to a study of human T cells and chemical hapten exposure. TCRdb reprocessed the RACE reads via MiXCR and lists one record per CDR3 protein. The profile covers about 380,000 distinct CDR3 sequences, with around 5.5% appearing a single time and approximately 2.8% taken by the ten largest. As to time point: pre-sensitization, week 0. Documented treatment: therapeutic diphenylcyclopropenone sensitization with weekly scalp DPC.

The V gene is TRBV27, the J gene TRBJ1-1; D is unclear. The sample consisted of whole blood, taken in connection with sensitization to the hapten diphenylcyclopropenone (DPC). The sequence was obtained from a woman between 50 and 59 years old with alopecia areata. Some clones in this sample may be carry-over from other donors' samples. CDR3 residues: CASSSGAEAFF. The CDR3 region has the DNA TGTGCCAGCAGCTCCGGGGCTGAAGCTTTCTTT.